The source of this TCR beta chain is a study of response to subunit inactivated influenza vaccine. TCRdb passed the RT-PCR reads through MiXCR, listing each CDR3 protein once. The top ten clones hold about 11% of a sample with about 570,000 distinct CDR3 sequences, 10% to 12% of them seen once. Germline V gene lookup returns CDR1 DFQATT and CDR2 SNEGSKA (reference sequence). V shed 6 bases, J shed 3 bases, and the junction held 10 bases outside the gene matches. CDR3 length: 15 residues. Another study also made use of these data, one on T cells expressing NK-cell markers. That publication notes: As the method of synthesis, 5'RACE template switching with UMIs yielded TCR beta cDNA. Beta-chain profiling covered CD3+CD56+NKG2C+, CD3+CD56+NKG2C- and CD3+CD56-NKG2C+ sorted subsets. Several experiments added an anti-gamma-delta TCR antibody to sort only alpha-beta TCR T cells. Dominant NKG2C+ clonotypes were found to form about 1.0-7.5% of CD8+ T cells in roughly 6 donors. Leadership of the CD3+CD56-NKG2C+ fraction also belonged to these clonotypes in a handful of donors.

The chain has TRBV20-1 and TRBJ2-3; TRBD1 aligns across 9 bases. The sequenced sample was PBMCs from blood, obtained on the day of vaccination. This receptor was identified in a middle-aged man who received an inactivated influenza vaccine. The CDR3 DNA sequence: TGCAGTGCACATCCGGGACAGGGTTTGACAGATACGCAGTATTTT. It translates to CSAHPGQGLTDTQYF.